This entry describes one T cell receptor beta chain. Both 60 Vbeta primers and 13 Jbeta primers went into the PCR. Clones were sequenced by immunoSEQ multiplex PCR, and TCRdb holds only the in-frame ones, with some missing. Altogether about 200,000 clones are present, roughly 80% being singletons, with the ten largest covering 6% to 8%. The data stem from a study of cytomegalovirus exposure and HLA in healthy donors. The overall study: Unique TCRs numbering approximately 81 million, obtained from HLA-typed donors, made up an early data release.

The germline CDR1 and CDR2 sequences are MGHDK and SYGVNS. CDR3 length: 13 amino acids. Trimming cost V 6 bases and J 1 base; bases outside gene matches: 1. Input material: PBMCs. The source of this sequence is a woman in her fifties or sixties in good health and CMV-seropositive. J is TRBJ1-1 and V is TRBV25-1, with 8 bases lining up with TRBD1. The CDR3 reads CASRGQANTEAFF. As DNA, the CDR3 is TGTGCCAGCAGGGGACAGGCGAACACTGAAGCTTTCTTT.